This T cell receptor (beta chain) emerged from a study of metastatic and nonmetastatic thyroid tumors. Overall study: Blood and tumor or nodule tissue repertoires from malignant and benign thyroid patients were compared.

Patients underwent thyroid surgery, and none had received any treatment before it. Germline CDR1 reads MNHNS; CDR2 reads SASEGT. The CDR3 is 16 residues long. In the original analysis: Using the CDR3 differences seen across clinicopathological groups, the authors built a distant-metastasis classifier for papillary thyroid cancer, which was meant to discriminate distant-metastatic patients. TCRdb called clones again from the PCR reads with MiXCR. For this entry, the V and J calls and clone size follow TCRdb and not the study's own pipeline. Here the sample spans thousands of clones, around 30% being singletons. As regards this clone: The germline gene is not matched at one end of the junction; a read error may be the cause.

This TCR derives from a female donor with papillary thyroid cancer or a benign thyroid nodule (not recorded which). Some clones in this sample may be carry-over from other donors' samples. The chain employs TRBV6-1 and TRBJ2-7; the match to TRBD1 covers 7 bases. Sequencing was carried out using adjacent normal tissue. CDR3: CASSKFWTGLTYEQDF. The CDR3 nucleotides read TGTGCCAGCAGTAAATTCTGGACAGGATTAACCTACGAGCAGGACTTC.